This T cell receptor (beta chain) was sequenced in a study of shared clonotypes between healthy human individuals. Original analysis: For the immunoSEQ data, sequences were junction-only without quality scores, so filtering differed. This table comes from immunoSEQ multiplex PCR, and its TCRdb copy is limited to in-frame clones, with some not included. V and J calls and clone size come straight from that table; D and trimming were deduced from the DNA. The table includes over 950,000 clones, roughly 77% detected once. All donors were Caucasian adults living in Nashville, Tennessee. Trimming pared 0 bases from V and 2 bases from J, leaving 15 bases between. Germline CDR1 reads SGHRS; CDR2 reads YFSETQ. The CDR3 runs 18 residues.

The rearrangement links TRBV5-1 to TRBJ2-6; D tentatively reads TRBD1 or TRBD2 (5 bases each). The sample taken for sequencing was memory CD4+ T cells from PBMCs. Specified subset: CD45RA-negative fraction. The clonotype comes from a man aged 18 to 35 in good health. Some clones in this sample may be carry-over from other donors' samples. CDR3 region: CASSLEGTPPTGANVLTF. Here the CDR3 DNA reads TGCGCCAGCAGCTTGGAGGGGACCCCTCCTACTGGGGCCAACGTCCTGACTTTC.